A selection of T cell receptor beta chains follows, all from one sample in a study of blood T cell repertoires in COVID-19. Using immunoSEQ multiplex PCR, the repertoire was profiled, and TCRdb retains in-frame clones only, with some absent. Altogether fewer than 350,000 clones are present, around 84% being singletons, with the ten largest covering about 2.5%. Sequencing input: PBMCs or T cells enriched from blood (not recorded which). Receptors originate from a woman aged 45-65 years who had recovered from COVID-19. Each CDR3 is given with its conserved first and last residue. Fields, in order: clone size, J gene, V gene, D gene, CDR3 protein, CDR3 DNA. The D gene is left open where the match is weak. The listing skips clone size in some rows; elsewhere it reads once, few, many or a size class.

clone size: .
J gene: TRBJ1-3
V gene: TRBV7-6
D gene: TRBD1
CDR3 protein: CASSPWEGQASGNTIYF
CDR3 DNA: TGTGCCAGCAGCCCATGGGAGGGACAGGCGTCAGGAAACACCATATATTTT

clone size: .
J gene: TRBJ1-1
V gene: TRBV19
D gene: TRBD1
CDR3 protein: CASRKQGANTEAFF
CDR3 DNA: TGTGCCAGTAGAAAACAGGGGGCGAACACTGAAGCTTTCTTT

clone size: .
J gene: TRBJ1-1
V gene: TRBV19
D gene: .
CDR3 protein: CASSIGPWNTEAFF
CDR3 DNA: TGTGCCAGTAGTATAGGGCCTTGGAACACTGAAGCTTTCTTT

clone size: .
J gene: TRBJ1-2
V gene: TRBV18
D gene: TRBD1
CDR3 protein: CASSPPRGTGSGGYTF
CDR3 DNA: TGTGCCAGCTCACCACCTAGGGGGACAGGGAGTGGAGGCTACACCTTC

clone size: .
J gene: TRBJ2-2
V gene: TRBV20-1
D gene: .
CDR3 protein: CSAYRGAELFF
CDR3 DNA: TGCAGTGCTTACCGGGGGGCGGAGCTGTTTTTT

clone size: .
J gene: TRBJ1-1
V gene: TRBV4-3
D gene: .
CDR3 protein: CASSQDSGLEAFF
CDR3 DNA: TGCGCCAGCAGCCAAGATTCCGGGTTGGAAGCTTTCTTT

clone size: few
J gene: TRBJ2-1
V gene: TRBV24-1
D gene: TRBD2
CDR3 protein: CATSDLTSGDHNEQFF
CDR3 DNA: TGTGCCACCAGTGACCTTACTAGCGGAGACCACAATGAGCAGTTCTTC

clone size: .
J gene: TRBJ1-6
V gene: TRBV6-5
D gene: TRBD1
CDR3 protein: CASSYLDRGSPLHF
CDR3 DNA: TGTGCCAGCAGTTACTTGGACAGGGGTTCACCCCTCCACTTT

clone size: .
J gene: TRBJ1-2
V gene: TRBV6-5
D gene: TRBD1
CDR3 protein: CASSFRGLDGYTF
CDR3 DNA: TGTGCCAGCAGTTTCAGGGGGCTAGATGGCTACACCTTC

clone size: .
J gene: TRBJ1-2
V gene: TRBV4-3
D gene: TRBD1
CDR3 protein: CASSQNTGDRVVANYGYTF
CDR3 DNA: TGCGCCAGCAGCCAAAACACGGGGGACAGGGTTGTCGCTAACTATGGCTACACCTTC

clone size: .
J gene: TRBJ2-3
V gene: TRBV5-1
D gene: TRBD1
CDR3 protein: CASSLEGTGADTQYF
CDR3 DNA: TGCGCCAGCAGCTTGGAGGGGACAGGGGCAGATACGCAGTATTTT

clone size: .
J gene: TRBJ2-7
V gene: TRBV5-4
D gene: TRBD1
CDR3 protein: CASSGGTGNQYEQYF
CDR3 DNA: TGTGCCAGCAGCGGGGGGACAGGGAATCAATACGAGCAGTACTTC

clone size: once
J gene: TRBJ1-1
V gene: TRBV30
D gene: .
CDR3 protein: CAWNLDYLNTEAFF
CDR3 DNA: TGTGCCTGGAATTTGGACTACCTGAACACTGAAGCTTTCTTT

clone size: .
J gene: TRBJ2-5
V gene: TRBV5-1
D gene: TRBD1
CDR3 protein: CASNLQGDVETQYF
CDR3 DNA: TGCGCCAGCAACTTACAGGGGGATGTGGAGACCCAGTACTTC

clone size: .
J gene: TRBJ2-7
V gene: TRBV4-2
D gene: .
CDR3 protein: CASSQDFYEQYF
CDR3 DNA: TGTGCCAGCAGCCAAGACTTCTACGAGCAGTACTTC

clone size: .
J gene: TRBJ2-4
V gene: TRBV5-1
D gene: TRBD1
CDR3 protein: CASAGQGSKNIQYF
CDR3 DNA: TGCGCCAGCGCGGGACAGGGTTCCAAAAACATTCAGTACTTC

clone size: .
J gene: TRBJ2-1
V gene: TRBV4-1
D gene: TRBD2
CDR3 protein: CASSQGRLAGLFYNEQFF
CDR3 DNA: TGCGCCAGCAGCCAGGGAAGACTAGCGGGGCTTTTCTACAATGAGCAGTTCTTC

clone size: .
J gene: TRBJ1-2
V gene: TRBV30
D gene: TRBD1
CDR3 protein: CAWSVQETGGYTF
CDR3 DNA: TGTGCCTGGAGTGTACAGGAGACAGGGGGCTACACCTTC

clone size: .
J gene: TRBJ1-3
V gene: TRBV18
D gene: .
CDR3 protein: CASSPEGGLRNTIYF
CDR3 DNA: TGTGCCAGCTCCCCAGAAGGCGGGCTGCGCAACACCATATATTTT

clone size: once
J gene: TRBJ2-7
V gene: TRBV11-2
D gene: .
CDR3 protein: CASSLGRVVYF
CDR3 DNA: TGTGCCAGCAGCTTAGGGAGGGTGGTGTACTTC

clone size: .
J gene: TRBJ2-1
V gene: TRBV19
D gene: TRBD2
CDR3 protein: CASSRTSGGANEQFF
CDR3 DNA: TGTGCCAGTAGTAGGACTAGCGGGGGGGCAAATGAGCAGTTCTTC

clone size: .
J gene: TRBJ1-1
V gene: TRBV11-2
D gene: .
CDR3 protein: CASSLRGMEDTEAFF
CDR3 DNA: TGTGCCAGCAGCCTTAGGGGGATGGAGGACACTGAAGCTTTCTTT

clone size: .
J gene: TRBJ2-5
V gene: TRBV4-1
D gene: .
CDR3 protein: CASSPEPVPRETQYF
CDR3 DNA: TGCGCCAGCAGCCCTGAGCCGGTGCCGAGGGAGACCCAGTACTTC

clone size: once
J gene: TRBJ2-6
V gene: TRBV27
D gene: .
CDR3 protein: CASSSTGFKLPGANVLTF
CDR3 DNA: TGTGCCAGCAGCTCAACAGGGTTCAAGCTTCCTGGGGCCAACGTCCTGACTTTC

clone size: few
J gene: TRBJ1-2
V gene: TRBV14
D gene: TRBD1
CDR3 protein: CASSQDARGYGYTF
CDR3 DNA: TGTGCCAGCAGCCAAGATGCCAGGGGGTATGGCTACACCTTC

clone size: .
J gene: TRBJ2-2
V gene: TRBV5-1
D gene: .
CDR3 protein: CASRTENTGELFF
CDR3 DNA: TGCGCCAGCAGAACAGAGAACACCGGGGAGCTGTTTTTT

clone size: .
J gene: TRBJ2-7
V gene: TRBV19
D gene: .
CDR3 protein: CASTPGHPYEQYF
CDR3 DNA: TGTGCCAGTACCCCGGGACACCCCTACGAGCAGTACTTC